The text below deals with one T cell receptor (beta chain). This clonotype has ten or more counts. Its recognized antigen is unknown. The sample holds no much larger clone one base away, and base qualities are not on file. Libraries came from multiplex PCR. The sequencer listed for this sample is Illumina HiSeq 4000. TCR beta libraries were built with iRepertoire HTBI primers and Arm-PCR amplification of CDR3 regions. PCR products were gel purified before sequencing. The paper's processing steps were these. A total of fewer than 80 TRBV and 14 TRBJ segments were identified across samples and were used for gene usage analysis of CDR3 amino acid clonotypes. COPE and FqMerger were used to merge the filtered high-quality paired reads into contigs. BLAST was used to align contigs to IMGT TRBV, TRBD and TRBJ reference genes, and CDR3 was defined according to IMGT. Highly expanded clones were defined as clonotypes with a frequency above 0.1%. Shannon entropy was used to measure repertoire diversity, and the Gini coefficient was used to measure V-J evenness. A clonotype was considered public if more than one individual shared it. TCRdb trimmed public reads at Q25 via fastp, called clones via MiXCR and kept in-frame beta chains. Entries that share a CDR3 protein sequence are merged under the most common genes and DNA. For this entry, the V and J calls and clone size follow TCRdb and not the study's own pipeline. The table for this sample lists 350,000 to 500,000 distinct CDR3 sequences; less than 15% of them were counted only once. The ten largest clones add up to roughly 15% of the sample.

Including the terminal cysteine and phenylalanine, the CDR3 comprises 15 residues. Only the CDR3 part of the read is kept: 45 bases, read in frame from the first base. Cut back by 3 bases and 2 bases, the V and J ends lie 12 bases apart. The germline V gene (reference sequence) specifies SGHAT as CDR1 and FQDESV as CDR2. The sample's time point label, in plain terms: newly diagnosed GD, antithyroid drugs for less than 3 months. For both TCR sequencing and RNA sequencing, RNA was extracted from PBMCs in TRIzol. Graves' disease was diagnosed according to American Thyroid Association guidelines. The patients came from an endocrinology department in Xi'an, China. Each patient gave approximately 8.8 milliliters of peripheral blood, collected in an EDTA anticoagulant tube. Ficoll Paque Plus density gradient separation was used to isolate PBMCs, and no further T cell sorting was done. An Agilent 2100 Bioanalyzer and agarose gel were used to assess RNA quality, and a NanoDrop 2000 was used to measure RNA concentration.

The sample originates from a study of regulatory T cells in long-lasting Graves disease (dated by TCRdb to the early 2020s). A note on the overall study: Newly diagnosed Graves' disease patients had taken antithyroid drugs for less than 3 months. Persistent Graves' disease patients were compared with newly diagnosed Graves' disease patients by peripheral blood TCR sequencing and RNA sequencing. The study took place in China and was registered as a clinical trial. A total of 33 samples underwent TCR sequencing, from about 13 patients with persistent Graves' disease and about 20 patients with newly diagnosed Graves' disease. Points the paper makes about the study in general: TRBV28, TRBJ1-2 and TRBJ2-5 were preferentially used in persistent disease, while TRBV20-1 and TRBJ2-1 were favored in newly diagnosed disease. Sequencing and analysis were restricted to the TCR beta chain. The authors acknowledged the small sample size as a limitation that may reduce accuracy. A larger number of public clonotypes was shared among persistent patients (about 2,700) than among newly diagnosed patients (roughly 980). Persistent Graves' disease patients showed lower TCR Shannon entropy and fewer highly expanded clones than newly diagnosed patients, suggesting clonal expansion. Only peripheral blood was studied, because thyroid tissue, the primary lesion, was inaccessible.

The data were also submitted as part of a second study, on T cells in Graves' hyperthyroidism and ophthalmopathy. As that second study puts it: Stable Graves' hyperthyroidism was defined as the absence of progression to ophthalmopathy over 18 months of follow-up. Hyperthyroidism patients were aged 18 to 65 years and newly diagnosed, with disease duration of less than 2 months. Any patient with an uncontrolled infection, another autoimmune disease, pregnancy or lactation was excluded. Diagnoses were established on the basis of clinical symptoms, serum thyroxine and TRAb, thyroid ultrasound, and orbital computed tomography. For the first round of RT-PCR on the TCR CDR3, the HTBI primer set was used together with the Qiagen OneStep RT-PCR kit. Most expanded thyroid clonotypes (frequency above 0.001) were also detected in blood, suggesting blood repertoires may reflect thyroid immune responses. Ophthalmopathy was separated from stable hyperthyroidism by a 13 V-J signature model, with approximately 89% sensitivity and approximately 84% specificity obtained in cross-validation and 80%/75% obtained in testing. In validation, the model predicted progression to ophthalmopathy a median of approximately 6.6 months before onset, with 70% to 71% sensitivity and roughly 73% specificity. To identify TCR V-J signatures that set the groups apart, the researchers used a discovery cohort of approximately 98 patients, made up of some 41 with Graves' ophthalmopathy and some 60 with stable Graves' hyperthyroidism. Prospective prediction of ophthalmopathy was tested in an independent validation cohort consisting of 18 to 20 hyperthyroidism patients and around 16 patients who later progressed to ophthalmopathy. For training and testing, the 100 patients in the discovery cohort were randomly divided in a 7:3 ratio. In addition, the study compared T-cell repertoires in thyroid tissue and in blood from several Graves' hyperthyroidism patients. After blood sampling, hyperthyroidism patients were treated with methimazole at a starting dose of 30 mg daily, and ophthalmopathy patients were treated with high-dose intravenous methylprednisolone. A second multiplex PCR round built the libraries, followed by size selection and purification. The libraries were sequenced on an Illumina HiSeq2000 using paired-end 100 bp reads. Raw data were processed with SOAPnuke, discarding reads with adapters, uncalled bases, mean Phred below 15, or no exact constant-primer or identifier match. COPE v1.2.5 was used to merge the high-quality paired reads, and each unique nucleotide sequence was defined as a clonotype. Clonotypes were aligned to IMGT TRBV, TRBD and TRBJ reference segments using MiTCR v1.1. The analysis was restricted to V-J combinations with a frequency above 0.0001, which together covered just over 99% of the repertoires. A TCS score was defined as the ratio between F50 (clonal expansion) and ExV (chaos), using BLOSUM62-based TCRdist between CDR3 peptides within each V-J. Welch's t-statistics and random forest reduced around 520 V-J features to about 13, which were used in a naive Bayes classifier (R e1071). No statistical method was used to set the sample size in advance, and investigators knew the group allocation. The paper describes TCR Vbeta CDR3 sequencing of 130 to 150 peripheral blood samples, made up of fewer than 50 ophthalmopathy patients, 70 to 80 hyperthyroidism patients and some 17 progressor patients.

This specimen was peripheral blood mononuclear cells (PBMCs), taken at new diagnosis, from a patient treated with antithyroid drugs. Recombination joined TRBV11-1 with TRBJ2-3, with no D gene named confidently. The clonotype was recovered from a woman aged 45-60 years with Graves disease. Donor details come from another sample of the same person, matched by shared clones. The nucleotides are TGTGCCAGCAGCTTGGCGTACGGCAACACAGATACGCAGTATTTT. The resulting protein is CASSLAYGNTDTQYF.